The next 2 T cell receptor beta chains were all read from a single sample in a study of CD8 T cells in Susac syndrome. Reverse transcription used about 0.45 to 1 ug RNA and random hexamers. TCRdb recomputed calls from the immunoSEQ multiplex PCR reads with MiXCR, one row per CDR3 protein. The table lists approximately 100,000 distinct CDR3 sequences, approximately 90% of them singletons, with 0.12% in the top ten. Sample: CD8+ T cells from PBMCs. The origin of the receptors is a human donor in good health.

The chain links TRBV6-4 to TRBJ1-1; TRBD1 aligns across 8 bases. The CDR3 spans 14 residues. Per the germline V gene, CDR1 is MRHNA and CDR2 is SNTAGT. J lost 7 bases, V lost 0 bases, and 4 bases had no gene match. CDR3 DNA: TGTGCCAGCAGTGACTCTCTGGACAGGGTTGAAGCTTTCTTT. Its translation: CASSDSLDRVEAFF.

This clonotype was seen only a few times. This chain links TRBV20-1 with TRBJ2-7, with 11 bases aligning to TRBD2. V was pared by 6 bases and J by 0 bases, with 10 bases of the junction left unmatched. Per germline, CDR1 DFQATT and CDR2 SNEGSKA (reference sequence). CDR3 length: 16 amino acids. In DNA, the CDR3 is TGCAGTGCCCGGCCTAGCGGGGGGACTATCTCCTACGAGCAGTACTTC. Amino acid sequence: CSARPSGGTISYEQYF.